One sample yielded the 11 T cell receptor beta chains listed below, sequenced in a study of blood T cell repertoires in COVID-19 (dated by TCRdb to about 2020). The library was produced with the immunoSEQ multiplex PCR assay. Not all clones reach the TCRdb copy of this immuneACCESS table, which keeps in-frame sequences only. Checked studies attribute under half of the gap to unresolved V genes and leave the rest unexplained. The sample table lists 270,000 or so clones, 86% of them with a count of one. The ten largest account for under 3% of the sample. The source material was PBMCs or T cells enriched from blood (not recorded which). The receptors come from a woman aged 18-29 years who had recovered from COVID-19.

The chain carries TRBV7-9 and TRBJ1-1; tentative D call: TRBD1 (6 bases). CDR1 and CDR2 from the germline V gene are SEHNR and FQNEAQ (reference sequence). V was clipped by 4 bases and J by 0 bases, with 9 bases between them. The CDR3 runs to 14 residues. This CDR3 is CASSSRTVNTEAFF. CDR3 bases: TGTGCCAGCAGCTCCCGGACAGTGAACACTGAAGCTTTCTTT.

The chain carries TRBV7-2 and TRBJ1-1; D remains ambiguous. Trimming shortened V by 4 bases and J by 3 bases, and 9 bases separated the two germline ends. This CDR3 is built from 13 residues. Germline V gene data show CDR1 as SGHTA and CDR2 as FQGNSA. The CDR3 nucleotides read TGTGCCAGCAGCTCGGAGAGGGACACTGAAGCTTTCTTT. Its protein is CASSSERDTEAFF.

This chain links TRBV5-4 with TRBJ2-5; TRBD1 matches at 9 bases. Germline V gene lookup returns CDR1 SGHNT and CDR2 YYREEE (reference sequence). Trimming cost V 0 bases and J 4 bases; bases outside gene matches: 19. The CDR3 is made up of 20 amino acids. The CDR3 nucleotides read TGTGCCAGCAGCTTGGCCCTTTACAGGGGGCCCCTAGGCCGACGAGAGACCCAGTACTTC. Its protein product is CASSLALYRGPLGRRETQYF.

CDR3 region: CASSHPTGQTGNTIYF. In DNA, the CDR3 is TGTGCCAGCAGCCACCCGACAGGGCAAACTGGAAACACCATATATTTT. The V gene is TRBV3-1 (or the pseudogene TRBV3-2), the J gene TRBJ1-3; 7 bases match TRBD1. With 3 bases clipped from V and 2 bases from J, the junction kept 7 bases outside the gene matches. The CDR3 spans 16 residues. CDR1 is LGHDT and CDR2 is YNNKEL in the germline V gene (reference sequence).

The chain is built from TRBV10-2 and TRBJ1-1; D gene ambiguous. This CDR3 region has 13 residues. CDR1 and CDR2 from the germline V gene are WSHSY and SAAADI. Trimming pared 7 bases from V and 6 bases from J, leaving 15 bases between. The DNA for the CDR3 is TGCGCCAGCACCCGAACCTTAGCCGCTGAAGCTTTCTTT. As protein: CASTRTLAAEAFF.

The gene calls are TRBV9 and TRBJ2-5; 10 bases line up with TRBD2. Germline assignment: CDR1 SGDLS and CDR2 YYNGEE. The CDR3 runs 16 residues. Losses at the gene ends were 3 bases for V and 0 bases for J; bases not matched to a gene: 5. CDR3 coding DNA: TGTGCCAGCAGCGCAACTAGCGGGACCTACCAAGAGACCCAGTACTTC. This encodes CASSATSGTYQETQYF.

The V and J genes are TRBV4-2 and TRBJ1-5, with D possibly matching TRBD1 (6 bases). V was cut by 0 bases and J by 10 bases, with 19 bases left in between. In germline, CDR1 is LGHNA, CDR2 YNFKEQ. CDR3 size: 16 residues. CDR3 DNA sequence: TGTGCCAGCAGCCAAGAGAGGGTCAAGGGGGTGAAACCCCAGCATTTT. Amino acid sequence: CASSQERVKGVKPQHF.

The chain links TRBV6-5 to TRBJ1-1; D gene unclear. CDR3 length: 15 amino acids. Germline CDR1 and CDR2: MNHEY and SVGAGI. The V end lost 0 bases, the J end lost 1 base, and 9 bases lay between the germline ends. The CDR3 spells CASSYSRAANTEAFF. The CDR3 DNA sequence: TGTGCCAGCAGTTACTCGAGGGCAGCGAACACTGAAGCTTTCTTT.

The chain employs TRBV5-5 and TRBJ2-7; perhaps TRBD2 as D (5 bases). Germline values: CDR1 SGHKS, CDR2 YYEKEE (reference sequence). The CDR3 consists of 14 residues. The germline V and J ends were trimmed by 0 bases and 6 bases, with 13 bases remaining between them. CDR3 region: CASSLGSLAGEQYF. The CDR3 DNA is TGTGCCAGCAGCTTGGGGTCCCTGGCGGGCGAGCAGTACTTC. Using reference TRBV5-5 and TRBJ2-7 for the parts outside the CDR3, the full variable domain is DAGVTQSPTHLIKTRGQQVTLRCSPISGHKSVSWYQQVLGQGPQFIFQYYEKEERGRGNFPDRFSARQFPNYSSELNVNALLLGDSALYLCASSLGSLAGEQYFGPGTRLTVT.

The V gene is TRBV5-1, the J gene TRBJ2-1; the D is unclear. The CDR3 contains 14 residues. Trimming removed 4 bases at V and 5 bases at J, with 13 bases between. The V gene's germline CDR1 is SGHRS and CDR2 YFSETQ. CDR3 sequence: CASSPETGHNEQFF. CDR3 nucleotide sequence: TGCGCCAGCAGCCCCGAGACTGGCCACAATGAGCAGTTCTTC.

The chain employs TRBV19 and TRBJ1-5, with a tentative D call TRBD1 (6 bases). This CDR3 is 16 amino acids long. V was shortened by 3 bases and J by 5 bases, with 17 bases between the two germline ends. Per germline, CDR1 LNHDA and CDR2 SQIVND (reference sequence). This CDR3 reads CASSIFSGGWDQPQHF. In DNA form, the CDR3 reads TGTGCCAGTAGTATCTTCTCTGGGGGCTGGGATCAGCCCCAGCATTTT.